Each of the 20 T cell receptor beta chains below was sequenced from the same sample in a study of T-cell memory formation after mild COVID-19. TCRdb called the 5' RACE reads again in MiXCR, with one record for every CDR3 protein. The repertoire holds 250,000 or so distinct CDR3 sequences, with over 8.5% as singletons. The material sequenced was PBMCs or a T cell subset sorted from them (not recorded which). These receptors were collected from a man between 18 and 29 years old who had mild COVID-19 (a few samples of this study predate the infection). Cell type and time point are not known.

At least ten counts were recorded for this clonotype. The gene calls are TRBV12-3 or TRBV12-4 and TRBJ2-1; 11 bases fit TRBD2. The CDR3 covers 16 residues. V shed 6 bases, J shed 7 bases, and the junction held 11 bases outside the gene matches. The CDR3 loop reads CASSPALSGGANEQFF. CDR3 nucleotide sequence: TGTGCCAGCAGCCCCGCCCTTAGCGGGGGGGCGAATGAGCAGTTCTTC.

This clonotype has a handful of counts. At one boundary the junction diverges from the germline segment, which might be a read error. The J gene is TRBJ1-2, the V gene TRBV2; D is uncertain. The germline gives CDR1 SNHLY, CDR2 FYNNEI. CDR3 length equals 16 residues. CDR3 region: CASSESDGSGPGSRAF. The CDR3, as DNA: TGTGCCAGCAGTGAATCCGATGGCTCAGGTCCTGGGTCTAGGGCCTTC.

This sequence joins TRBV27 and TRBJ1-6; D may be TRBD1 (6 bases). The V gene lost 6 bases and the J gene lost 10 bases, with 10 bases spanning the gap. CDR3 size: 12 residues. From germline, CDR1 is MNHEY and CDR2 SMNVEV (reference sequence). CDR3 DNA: TGTGCCAGCAGCCGGGGGGCATCACCCCTCCACTTT. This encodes CASSRGASPLHF.

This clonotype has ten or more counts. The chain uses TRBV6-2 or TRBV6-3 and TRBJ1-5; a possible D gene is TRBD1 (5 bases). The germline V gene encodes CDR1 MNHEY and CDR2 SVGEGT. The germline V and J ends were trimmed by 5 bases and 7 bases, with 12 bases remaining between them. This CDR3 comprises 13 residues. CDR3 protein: CASSQSRDQPQHF. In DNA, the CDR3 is TGTGCCAGCAGTCAGTCCAGGGACCAGCCCCAGCATTTT.

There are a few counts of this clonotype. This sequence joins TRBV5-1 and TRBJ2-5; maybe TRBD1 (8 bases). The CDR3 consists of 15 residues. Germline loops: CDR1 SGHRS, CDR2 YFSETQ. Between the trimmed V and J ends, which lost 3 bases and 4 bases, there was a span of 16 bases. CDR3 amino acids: CASSYGQGGRETQYF. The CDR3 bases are TGCGCCAGCAGCTACGGACAGGGAGGGAGAGAGACCCAGTACTTC.

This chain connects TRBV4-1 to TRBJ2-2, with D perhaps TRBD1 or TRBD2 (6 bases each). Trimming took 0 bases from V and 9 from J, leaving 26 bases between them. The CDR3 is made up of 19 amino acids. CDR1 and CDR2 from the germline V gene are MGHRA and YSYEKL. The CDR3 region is CASSQDRGDSLGMNRELFF. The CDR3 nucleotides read TGCGCCAGCAGCCAAGATAGGGGGGACTCGCTGGGCATGAACCGGGAGCTGTTTTTT.

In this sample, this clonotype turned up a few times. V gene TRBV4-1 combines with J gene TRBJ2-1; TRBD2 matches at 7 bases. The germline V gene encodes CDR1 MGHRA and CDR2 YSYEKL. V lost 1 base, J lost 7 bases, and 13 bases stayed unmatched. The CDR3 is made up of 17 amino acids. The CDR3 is CASSQGRPSGSFNEQFF. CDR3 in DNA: TGCGCCAGCAGCCAAGGCAGGCCTAGCGGATCGTTTAATGAGCAGTTCTTC.

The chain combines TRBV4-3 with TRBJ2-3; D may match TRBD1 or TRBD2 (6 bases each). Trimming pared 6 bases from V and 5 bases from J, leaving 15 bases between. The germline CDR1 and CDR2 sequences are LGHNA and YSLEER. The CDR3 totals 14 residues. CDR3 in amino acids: CASSGTYRVDTQYF. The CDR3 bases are TGCGCCAGCAGTGGGACTTACAGGGTAGATACGCAGTATTTT.

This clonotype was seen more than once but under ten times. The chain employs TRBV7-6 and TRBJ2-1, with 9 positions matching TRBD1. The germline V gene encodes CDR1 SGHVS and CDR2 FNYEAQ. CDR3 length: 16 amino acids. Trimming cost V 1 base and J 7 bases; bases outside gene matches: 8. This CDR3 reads CASSLGEGQGENEQFF. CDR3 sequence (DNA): TGTGCCAGCAGCTTAGGCGAGGGACAGGGAGAAAATGAGCAGTTCTTC. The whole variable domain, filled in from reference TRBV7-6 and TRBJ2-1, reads GAGVSQSPRYKVTKRGQDVALRCDPISGHVSLYWYRQALGQGPEFLTYFNYEAQQDKSGLPNDRFSAERPEGSISTLTIQRTEQRDSAMYRCASSLGEGQGENEQFFGPGTRLTVL.

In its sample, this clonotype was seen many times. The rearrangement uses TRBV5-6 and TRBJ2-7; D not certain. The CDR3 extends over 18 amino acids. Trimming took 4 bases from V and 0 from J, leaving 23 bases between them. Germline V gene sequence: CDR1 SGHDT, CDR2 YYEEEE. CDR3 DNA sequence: TGTGCCAGCAGCCCTACTACCCTGGACGGTGGGATCTCCTACGAGCAGTACGTC. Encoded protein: CASSPTTLDGGISYEQYV.

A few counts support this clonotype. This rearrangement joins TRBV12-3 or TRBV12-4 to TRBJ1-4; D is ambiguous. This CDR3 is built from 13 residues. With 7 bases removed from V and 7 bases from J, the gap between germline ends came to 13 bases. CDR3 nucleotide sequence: TGTGCCAGCACTAGAGGAAGGAGTGAAAAACTGTTTTTT. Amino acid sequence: CASTRGRSEKLFF.

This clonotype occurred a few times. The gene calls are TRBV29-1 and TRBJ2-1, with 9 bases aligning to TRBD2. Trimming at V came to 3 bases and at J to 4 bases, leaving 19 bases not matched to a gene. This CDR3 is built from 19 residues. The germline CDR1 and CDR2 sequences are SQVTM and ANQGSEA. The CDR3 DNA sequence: TGCAGCGTTGAGAGGGGGTCGGAAACCGGGACTAGCTTTTACAATGAGCAGTTCTTC. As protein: CSVERGSETGTSFYNEQFF.

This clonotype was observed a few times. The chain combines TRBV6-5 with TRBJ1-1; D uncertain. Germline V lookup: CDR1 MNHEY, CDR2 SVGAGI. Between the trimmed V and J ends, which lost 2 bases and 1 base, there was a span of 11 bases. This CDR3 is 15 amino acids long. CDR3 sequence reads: CASSYIWASNTEAFF. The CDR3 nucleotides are TGTGCCAGCAGTTACATATGGGCCTCGAACACTGAAGCTTTCTTT.

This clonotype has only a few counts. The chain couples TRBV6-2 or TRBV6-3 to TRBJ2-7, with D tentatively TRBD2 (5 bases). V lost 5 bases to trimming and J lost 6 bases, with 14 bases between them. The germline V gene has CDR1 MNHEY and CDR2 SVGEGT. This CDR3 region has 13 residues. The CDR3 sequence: CASSEIYRGEQYV. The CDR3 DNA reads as TGTGCCAGCAGTGAAATATACCGGGGCGAGCAGTACGTC.

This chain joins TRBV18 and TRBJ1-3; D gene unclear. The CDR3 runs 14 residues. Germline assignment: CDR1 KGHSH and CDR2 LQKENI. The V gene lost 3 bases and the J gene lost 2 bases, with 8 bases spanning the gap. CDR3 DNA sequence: TGTGCCAGCTCACCGGATACCCCTGGAAACACCATATATTTT. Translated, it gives CASSPDTPGNTIYF.

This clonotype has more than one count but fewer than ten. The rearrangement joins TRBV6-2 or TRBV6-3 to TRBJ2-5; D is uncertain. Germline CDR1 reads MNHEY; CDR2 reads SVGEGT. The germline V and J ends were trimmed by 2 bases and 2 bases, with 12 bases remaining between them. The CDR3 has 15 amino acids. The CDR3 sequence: CASSYAPGLQETQYF. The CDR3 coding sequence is TGTGCCAGCAGTTACGCGCCAGGCCTGCAAGAGACCCAGTACTTC.

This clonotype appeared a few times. The CDR3 nucleotides read TGTGCCAGCAGCCGGTCCCGGGACAGGGGAGAGACCCAGTACTTC. This codes for CASSRSRDRGETQYF. The rearrangement joins TRBV6-5 to TRBJ2-5; TRBD1 matches at 10 bases. CDR3 length: 15 residues. Trimming removed 6 bases from V and 4 bases from J; junction bases left unmatched: 8. Per the germline V gene, CDR1 is MNHEY and CDR2 is SVGAGI.

The CDR3 spells CASSGNYGYTF. The CDR3 DNA reads as TGTGCCAGCAGCGGCAACTATGGCTACACCTTC. The genes are TRBV6-1 and TRBJ1-2; D is unresolved. CDR1 is MNHNS, CDR2 SASEGT, per germline. There are 11 residues in the CDR3. V lost 6 bases, J lost 2 bases, and 4 bases lay in between.

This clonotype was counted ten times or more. The CDR3 nucleotides are TGTGCCAGCAGTGTACCAGGTTCGGGTCTTGAGCAGTTCTTC. Translating it yields CASSVPGSGLEQFF. The genes are TRBV6-2 or TRBV6-3 and TRBJ2-1, with D uncertain. This CDR3 has 14 residues. CDR1 and CDR2 from the germline V gene are MNHEY and SVGEGT. The V and J ends lost 5 bases and 9 bases respectively, with 17 bases between them.

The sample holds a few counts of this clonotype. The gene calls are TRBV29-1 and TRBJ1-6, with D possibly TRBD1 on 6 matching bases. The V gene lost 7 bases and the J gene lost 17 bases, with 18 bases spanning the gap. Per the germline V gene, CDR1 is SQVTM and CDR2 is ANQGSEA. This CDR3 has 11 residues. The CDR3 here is CSAVGVGGVHF. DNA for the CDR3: TGCAGCGCTGTAGGGGTCGGGGGCGTCCACTTT.